This record looks at one T cell receptor (beta chain) sequence and its context. The V end was cut by 3 bases, the J end by 4 bases, with 13 bases between. Germline V gene data show CDR1 as SGHKS and CDR2 as YYEKEE (reference sequence). The CDR3 is 14 amino acids. The sample originates from a study of blood T cell repertoires in COVID-19. As for the study in general: The origin of the acute and convalescent COVID-19 samples was the United States, Italy and Spain.

Participants, 18 to 89 years old, spanned about 26 US areas. Categorization into cohorts depended on clinical history that participants reported. Before being deemed recovered, Cohort 3 donors had two negative PCRs, clearance, or symptom resolution. Profiled with immunoSEQ multiplex PCR; TCRdb holds only in-frame clones, not every one. The repertoire holds some 180,000 clones, with approximately 85% as singletons. This receptor was obtained from a middle-aged man who had recovered from COVID-19. The chain combines TRBV5-5 with TRBJ1-2; the D gene is possibly TRBD1 (6 bases). The material sequenced was PBMCs or T cells enriched from blood (not recorded which). The CDR3, as DNA: TGTGCCAGCAGCTCCCCAGACAGGATCTATGGCTACACCTTC. Translated: CASSSPDRIYGYTF.